This TCR beta chain was captured in a study of early T cells in non-severe SARS-CoV-2 infection. As for the study in general: Sequencing input comprised bulk RNA from unsorted whole blood; chain pairing was not available. General study results and limits: VDJdb-based matching was biased toward anti-spike CD8 responses and missed private and CD4 specificities.

Unique molecular identifiers were affixed to single, distinct cDNA molecules. One entry per CDR3 protein results from TCRdb running MiXCR on the 5' RACE reads. The sample comprises some 89,000 distinct CDR3 sequences, about 10% of which are singletons, and approximately 4.5% rests with the top ten. This clonotype was seen ten or more times. Its antigen is currently unknown. Germline loops: CDR1 DFQATT, CDR2 SNEGSKA (reference sequence). The CDR3 extends over 14 amino acids. Trimming cost V 5 bases and J 5 bases; bases outside gene matches: 5. Here the sequenced sample was whole blood, taken at baseline. The J gene is TRBJ2-5, the V gene TRBV20-1, with 13 bases identical to TRBD2. The sequence derives from an adult who was a healthcare worker with PCR-confirmed SARS-CoV-2 infection or an uninfected control (not recorded which). CDR3 loop: CSAGGLAGVETQYF. The CDR3, as DNA: TGCAGTGCTGGCGGACTAGCGGGAGTGGAGACCCAGTACTTC.